These T cell receptor beta chains were read from a single sample in a study of blood T cell repertoires in COVID-19. Sequencing was performed with immunoSEQ multiplex PCR; in TCRdb, only in-frame clones are kept and a portion is missing. The data hold about 300,000 clones, with 87% observed a single time. The sample consisted of peripheral blood. The receptors here all came from a woman in her 40s who had recovered from COVID-19. The CDR3 runs from the conserved cysteine through the conserved F or W. The D gene is left open where the match is weak. Some rows mark clone size as missing; the rest say once, few, many or name a class of expanded clone.

size,V,J,D,DNA,CDR3
.,TRBV5-4,TRBJ2-5,.,TGTGCCAGCAGCTTGTGGCTACACAGCCAAGAGACCCAGTACTTC,CASSLWLHSQETQYF
.,TRBV5-6,TRBJ1-2,.,TGTGCCAGCAGCTTGGGGGCCAGTACCTATGGCTACACCTTC,CASSLGASTYGYTF
.,TRBV11-2,TRBJ2-3,.,TGTGCCAGCAGCGAACAGGAAACGCAGTATTTT,CASSEQETQYF
.,TRBV24-1,TRBJ2-1,.,TGTGCCACCAGTGCCCCTCTCGGTGAGCAGTTCTTC,CATSAPLGEQFF
.,TRBV9,TRBJ2-1,.,TGTGCCAGCAGCGTAGCCGCAGGGGCTCTCTACAATGAGCAGTTCTTC,CASSVAAGALYNEQFF
.,TRBV20-1,TRBJ1-3,TRBD1,TGCAGTGCTAACACAGGGGACACCATATATTTT,CSANTGDTIYF
.,TRBV5-6,TRBJ1-6,.,TGTGCCAGCAGCACCTTCGGGAGTAATTCACCCCTCCACTTT,CASSTFGSNSPLHF
.,TRBV6-5,TRBJ1-5,TRBD1,TGTGCCAGCAGTTACAGGGGGCTGGGACAGCCCCAGCATTTT,CASSYRGLGQPQHF
.,TRBV10-3,TRBJ2-1,.,TGTGCCACGACGGACTCGTACAATGAGCAGTTCTTC,CATTDSYNEQFF
.,TRBV9,TRBJ2-1,TRBD2,TGTGCCAGCAGCTTCAGCCTAGCGGGGGAATACAATGAGCAGTTCTTC,CASSFSLAGEYNEQFF
.,TRBV6-5,TRBJ2-1,TRBD2,TGTGCCAGCAGTTACTCGAGTAGCGGGGGGGCCAATGAGCAGTTCTTC,CASSYSSSGGANEQFF
.,TRBV27,TRBJ1-2,.,TGTGCCAGCAGTTTAGGGGGGAGGGGCTATGGCTACACCTTC,CASSLGGRGYGYTF
.,TRBV7-2,TRBJ2-7,.,TGTGCCAGCAGCTTAGTTGTAGGACAGCTCTACGAGCAGTACTTC,CASSLVVGQLYEQYF
.,TRBV5-6,TRBJ2-7,.,TGTGCCAGCAGCTTACGGACAGTCGGCTACGAGCAGTACTTC,CASSLRTVGYEQYF
few,TRBV7-9,TRBJ2-2,TRBD1,TGTGCCAGCAGCTACCCTGGGACAGGCAAGAACACCGGGGAGCTGTTTTTT,CASSYPGTGKNTGELFF
.,TRBV3-1/TRBV3-2,TRBJ1-2,.,TGTGCCAGCAGCCATACCTCCAGGGCCTCGTGGGACTATGGCTACACCTTC,CASSHTSRASWDYGYTF
.,TRBV10-3,TRBJ1-5,.,TGTGCCGTCGGGGGACGGGGGGTCGGTCAGCCCCAGCATTTT,CAVGGRGVGQPQHF
.,TRBV10-3,TRBJ2-7,TRBD1,TGTGCCATCGCGGACAGGGCCTACGAGCAGTACTTC,CAIADRAYEQYF
.,TRBV4-2,TRBJ2-7,TRBD2,TGTGCCAGCAGCCAAGACGGCGGGGGAACCTACGAGCAGTACTTC,CASSQDGGGTYEQYF
.,TRBV9,TRBJ1-2,TRBD1,TGTGCCAGCAGCGTAGAACGCAGGGGGAACGGCTACACCTTC,CASSVERRGNGYTF
.,TRBV9,TRBJ2-7,.,TGTGCCAGCAGCCTCAGGGGGGCAGGGGTCGGATCCTACGAGCAGTACTTC,CASSLRGAGVGSYEQYF
.,TRBV7-9,TRBJ2-7,.,TGTGCCAGCAGCTTACAGGGGGGTCCCTACGAGCAGTACTTC,CASSLQGGPYEQYF
once,TRBV12-3/TRBV12-4,TRBJ2-5,.,TGTGCCAGCACCCGGAGTTTGGAGACCCAGTACTTC,CASTRSLETQYF
.,TRBV25-1,TRBJ2-5,.,TGTGCCAGCAGTCTGGGAGGCCCCCCCACCCAGTACTTC,CASSLGGPPTQYF